The 30 T cell receptor beta chains reported below all come from one sample, sequenced in a study of identical twins. TCRdb re-called the 5' RACE reads through MiXCR, storing one row per CDR3 protein. The table shows about 100,000 distinct CDR3 sequences, with about 6% occurring only once. The sample taken for sequencing was memory T cells sorted from blood. These receptor sequences come from a woman in her forties or fifties in good health.

This clonotype has a count of ten or more. The chain joins TRBV10-2 to TRBJ2-2; D could derive from TRBD1 or TRBD2 (5 bases each). The CDR3 covers 15 residues. In germline, CDR1 is WSHSY, CDR2 SAAADI. V lost 7 bases and J lost 0, with 12 bases in between. CDR3 DNA sequence: TGCGCCAGCAACCGAGGGGCGTCGAACACCGGGGAGCTGTTTTTT. This codes for CASNRGASNTGELFF.

There are many counts of this clonotype. The J gene is TRBJ1-1, the V gene TRBV25-1, with D perhaps TRBD1 (6 bases). Trimming stripped 8 bases from V and 0 bases from J, with 10 bases between. The CDR3 length is 13 residues. Germline V gene sequence: CDR1 MGHDK, CDR2 SYGVNS. CDR3 residues: CASGPGVNTEAFF. CDR3 in DNA: TGTGCCAGCGGGCCAGGGGTGAACACTGAAGCTTTCTTT.

This clonotype has ten or more counts. This chain uses TRBV7-2 with TRBJ2-2; D remains unclear. Between the trimmed V and J ends, which lost 5 bases and 6 bases, there was a span of 10 bases. Germline values: CDR1 SGHTA, CDR2 FQGNSA. This CDR3 is built from 13 residues. The CDR3 nucleotides read TGTGCCAGCAGCCACGTAACGGCCGGGGAGCTGTTTTTT. The encoded protein is CASSHVTAGELFF.

The J gene is TRBJ1-2, the V gene TRBV12-3 or TRBV12-4; D is undetermined. V was shortened by 1 base and J by 0 bases, with 3 bases between the two germline ends. The CDR3 extends over 13 amino acids. This CDR3 is CASSLVSNYGYTF. CDR3 sequence (DNA): TGTGCCAGCAGTTTAGTGTCTAACTATGGCTACACCTTC.

Regarding this clonotype: Because the CDR3's place on the DNA is in doubt, the DNA is left out and the CDR3 is given as listed by TCRdb. The gene calls are TRBV24-1 and TRBJ2-2. The CDR3 is 12 residues long, counting both termini. CDR1 KGHDR and CDR2 SFDVKD come from the germline V gene. This CDR3 reads CATSGVIGSCFF.

This clonotype was counted a few times. The rearrangement joins TRBV7-6 to TRBJ1-5; 8 nucleotides line up with TRBD1. J gave up 5 bases and V 4 bases, and 1 base lay outside the gene matches. CDR3 length: 13 amino acids. Germline CDR1 SGHVS, CDR2 FNYEAQ. The CDR3 DNA reads TGTGCCAGCAGCTCGACAGGGGATCAGCCCCAGCATTTT. Protein product: CASSSTGDQPQHF.

In DNA, the CDR3 is TGTGCCAGCGCGAGAAAGCGGGAGGGCCTACCGCAGTACTTC. Residues: CASARKREGLPQYF. This chain uses TRBV2 with TRBJ2-7; 10 bases fit TRBD2. The CDR3 has 14 amino acids. Germline CDR1 reads SNHLY; CDR2 reads FYNNEI. V lost 8 bases, J lost 9 bases, and 13 bases stayed unmatched.

This clonotype showed up many times. The rearrangement joins TRBV6-1 to TRBJ1-4; D is ambiguous. The CDR3 runs 12 residues. The V end was cut by 5 bases, the J end by 4 bases, with 5 bases between. Germline lookup yields CDR1 MNHNS and CDR2 SASEGT. CDR3 sequence (DNA): TGTGCCAGCAGTAGGGATAATGAAAAACTGTTTTTT. This sequence encodes CASSRDNEKLFF.

This clonotype showed up many times. This chain connects TRBV11-2 to TRBJ2-1, with D hard to call. This CDR3 has 15 residues. Germline CDR1 and CDR2: SGHAT and FQNNGV. Between the trimmed V and J ends, which lost 1 base and 0 bases, there was a span of 7 bases. Here the CDR3 DNA reads TGTGCCAGCAGCTTAGTAACTCGCTCCTACAATGAGCAGTTCTTC. Protein: CASSLVTRSYNEQFF.

In this sample, this clonotype turned up many times. V usage is TRBV5-8 and J usage is TRBJ2-3; TRBD2 aligns across 13 bases. From germline, CDR1 is SGHTS and CDR2 YDEGEE. This CDR3 contains 16 residues. Trimming at V came to 4 bases and at J to 4 bases, leaving 6 bases not matched to a gene. Here the CDR3 DNA reads TGTGCCAGCAGCCCCGGGGGACTAGCGGGATCAGATACGCAGTATTTT. Protein: CASSPGGLAGSDTQYF.

There are a few counts of this clonotype. The V call is TRBV6-5, the J call TRBJ2-2; a possible D gene is TRBD2 (5 bases). Germline values: CDR1 MNHEY, CDR2 SVGAGI. Trimming took off 2 bases at V and 7 bases at J, with 17 bases between the two ends. The CDR3 runs to 16 residues. CDR3 in amino acids: CASSYTILGDYGELFF. The CDR3 region has the DNA TGTGCCAGCAGTTACACCATTCTAGGCGACTACGGGGAGCTGTTTTTT.

This clonotype showed up many times. CDR3 sequence reads: CASNWQGDGYTF. DNA of the CDR3: TGTGCCAGCAACTGGCAGGGAGACGGCTACACCTTC. The chain couples TRBV27 to TRBJ1-2; D perhaps matches TRBD1 (5 bases). There are 12 residues in the CDR3. The V gene lost 7 bases and the J gene lost 8 bases, with 14 bases spanning the gap. Germline V gene lookup returns CDR1 MNHEY and CDR2 SMNVEV (reference sequence).

As concerns this clonotype: A read error may explain this, as a much larger clone is one base away. The chain links TRBV28 to TRBJ2-5; 8 positions match TRBD1. This CDR3 spans 15 amino acids. Germline CDR1 is MDHEN and CDR2 is SYDVKM. The CDR3 is CSSSSRTGHQETQYF. The CDR3 nucleotides read TGTTCCAGCAGTTCCAGGACAGGGCATCAAGAGACCCAGTACTTC.

The sample holds a few counts of this clonotype. The conserved phenylalanine or tryptophan is not found at the CDR3 terminus, so this likely reflects a read error. The rearrangement uses TRBV5-1 and TRBJ1-1; perhaps TRBD1 as D (5 bases). CDR1 is SGHRS, CDR2 YFSETQ, per germline. The CDR3 has 17 residues. V was clipped by 4 bases and J by 1 base, with 20 bases between them. CDR3 protein: CASSPNVAAGGNTEAFY. The CDR3 bases are TGCGCCAGCAGCCCCAATGTGGCAGCTGGGGGGAACACTGAAGCTTTCTAT.

This clonotype was counted a few times. The chain has TRBV6-5 and TRBJ2-1; TRBD1 matches 7 bases. Trimming took 6 bases from V and 9 from J; bases not matched to a gene: 8. This CDR3 region has 13 residues. The V gene's germline CDR1 is MNHEY and CDR2 SVGAGI. DNA for the CDR3: TGTGCCAGCAGATTCGGACAGGTCGGTGAGCAGTTCTTC. This encodes CASRFGQVGEQFF.

This clonotype showed up many times. Here the CDR3 DNA reads TGTGCCAGCAGTTATACAGGGGGCGAAGATACGCAGTATTTT. Protein: CASSYTGGEDTQYF. V usage is TRBV6-5 and J usage is TRBJ2-3; TRBD1 agrees at 9 bases. The CDR3 is made up of 14 amino acids. The V segment lost 3 bases and the J segment 5 bases; nucleotides outside the gene matches: 3. Germline CDR1 and CDR2: MNHEY and SVGAGI.

In its sample, this clonotype was seen many times. The chain combines TRBV6-1 with TRBJ2-1; 8 nucleotides agree with TRBD2. The CDR3 length is 15 residues. The germline V gene has CDR1 MNHNS and CDR2 SASEGT. The V and J ends lost 7 bases and 3 bases, in that order; junction bases with no gene match: 8. The CDR3 sequence: CASILSGTLYNEQFF. The CDR3 nucleotides read TGTGCCAGCATTCTTAGCGGGACCCTCTACAATGAGCAGTTCTTC.

This chain links TRBV28 with TRBJ2-1; unclear D gene. This CDR3 is built from 14 residues. The germline V gene has CDR1 MDHEN and CDR2 SYDVKM. Trimming stripped 3 bases from V and 2 bases from J, with 8 bases between. For the CDR3, the DNA is TGTGCCAGCAGTTTCACAGTTACCTACAATGAGCAGTTCTTC. Translating it yields CASSFTVTYNEQFF.

This clonotype appeared many times. J is TRBJ1-2 and V is TRBV12-5; D gene ambiguous. The germline gives CDR1 LGHNT, CDR2 FRNRAP. This CDR3 is 11 amino acids long. Trimming took 5 bases from V and 8 from J, leaving 9 bases between them. This CDR3 reads CASGEVSGYTF. CDR3 in DNA: TGTGCTAGTGGTGAGGTGTCGGGCTACACCTTC. The full variable domain, rest sourced from reference TRBV12-5 and TRBJ1-2, is DARVTQTPRHKVTEMGQEVTMRCQPILGHNTVFWYRQTMMQGLELLAYFRNRAPLDDSGMPKDRFSAEMPDATLATLKIQPSEPRDSAVYFCASGEVSGYTFGSGTRLTVV.

There are many counts of this clonotype. The V call is TRBV7-9, the J call TRBJ2-1, with D uncertain. CDR3 length: 15 amino acids. Germline CDR1 is SEHNR and CDR2 is FQNEAQ (reference sequence). V lost 1 base to trimming and J lost 5 bases, with 12 bases between them. CDR3 loop: CASSLGVGGHNEQFF. CDR3 sequence (DNA): TGTGCCAGCAGCTTAGGGGTCGGCGGACACAATGAGCAGTTCTTC.

This clonotype was counted many times. The rearrangement links TRBV6-5 to TRBJ2-3; no firm D call. V was shortened by 3 bases and J by 3 bases, with 16 bases between the two germline ends. The V gene's germline CDR1 is MNHEY and CDR2 SVGAGI. CDR3 length: 16 residues. Here the CDR3 DNA reads TGTGCCAGCAGTTATCTCTCAGCGTTCGGGACAGATACGCAGTATTTT. Amino acid sequence: CASSYLSAFGTDTQYF.

This clonotype was seen repeatedly, ten times or more. The gene calls are TRBV12-3 or TRBV12-4 and TRBJ2-3; D is ambiguous. Trimming pared 4 bases from V and 1 base from J, leaving 6 bases between. CDR3 length: 13 residues. The CDR3 spells CASSSLRTDTQYF. The CDR3 bases are TGTGCCAGCAGTTCACTACGCACAGATACGCAGTATTTT.

This clonotype was recorded at least ten times. This chain joins TRBV5-5 and TRBJ1-2, with D perhaps matching TRBD1 (5 bases). This CDR3 is built from 15 residues. Germline CDR1 is SGHKS and CDR2 is YYEKEE (reference sequence). Trimming removed 5 bases at V and 7 bases at J, with 21 bases between. For the CDR3, the DNA is TGTGCCAGCAGTTCATACGACAGCTCAGGTCCTGGCTACACCTTC. Encoded protein: CASSSYDSSGPGYTF.

In this sample, this clonotype turned up many times. In DNA form, the CDR3 reads TGCAGCGTTGCAGCTAGCACAGATACGCAGTATTTT. Its protein is CSVAASTDTQYF. The chain combines TRBV29-1 with TRBJ2-3; D uncertain. The V gene lost 4 bases and the J gene lost 0 bases, with 5 bases spanning the gap. CDR3 size: 12 residues. From germline, CDR1 is SQVTM and CDR2 ANQGSEA.

This clonotype came up many times. CDR3 nucleotide sequence: TGTGCCAGCTCACCGCCGGGACAGGGCGAGGAGACCCAGTACTTC. This translates into CASSPPGQGEETQYF. This chain joins TRBV18 and TRBJ2-5; 9 bases match TRBD1. The CDR3 sequence is 15 residues long. The V gene end was trimmed by 3 bases and the J gene end by 5 bases; junction bases not matched to a gene: 7. In germline, CDR1 is KGHSH, CDR2 LQKENI.

This clonotype was recorded at least ten times. V gene TRBV20-1 combines with J gene TRBJ2-5; D is unclear. The germline V gene encodes CDR1 DFQATT and CDR2 SNEGSKA (reference sequence). V gave up 6 bases and J gave up 5 bases, with 13 bases separating them. The CDR3 sequence is 12 residues long. The CDR3: CSAKPPWETQYF. The CDR3 DNA follows: TGCAGTGCCAAACCTCCCTGGGAGACCCAGTACTTC.

This rearrangement joins TRBV6-6 to TRBJ2-2; D uncertain. V lost 3 bases and J 1 base, leaving 9 bases between the germline ends. CDR1 MNHNY and CDR2 SVGAGI come from the germline V gene (reference sequence). CDR3 length: 15 amino acids. The CDR3 sequence: CASSYGLRNTGELFF. The CDR3 coding sequence is TGTGCCAGCAGTTATGGGCTTAGGAACACCGGGGAGCTGTTTTTT.

This clonotype was seen at least ten times. The chain is built from TRBV6-5 and TRBJ1-1; 7 positions agree with TRBD1. J gave up 1 base and V 7 bases, and 3 bases lay outside the gene matches. Germline loops: CDR1 MNHEY, CDR2 SVGAGI. This CDR3 has 13 amino acids. The CDR3 here is CASTGTANTEAFF. The DNA of the CDR3 is TGTGCCAGCACGGGGACAGCGAACACTGAAGCTTTCTTT.

This clonotype was seen only a few times. The J gene is TRBJ1-5, the V gene TRBV6-1, with D uncertain. Between the trimmed V and J ends, which lost 8 bases and 5 bases, there was a span of 16 bases. Germline CDR1 MNHNS, CDR2 SASEGT. CDR3 size: 14 residues. As DNA, the CDR3 is TGTGCCAGCGGGAACGGTAGGGCGGATCAGCCCCAGCATTTT. This codes for CASGNGRADQPQHF.

This clonotype was detected ten times or more. The J gene is TRBJ2-5, the V gene TRBV29-1; 12 bases agree with TRBD2. V was clipped by 7 bases and J by 7 bases; unmatched bases: 13. Per the germline V gene, CDR1 is SQVTM and CDR2 is ANQGSEA. The CDR3 is made up of 15 amino acids. The CDR3 DNA reads as TGCAGCGCGCGACTAGCGGGGGCACAAGCCGGGACCCAGTACTTC. Protein sequence: CSARLAGAQAGTQYF.